The sequence of this T cell receptor (beta chain) was determined in a study of cytomegalovirus exposure and HLA in healthy donors. Study details: An analysis done earlier identified more than 100 million unique TCR beta sequences from about 179 million T cells. Study-level points and caveats: Most TCR sequences were seen very rarely across donors, but some public TCRs occurred in many. A later analysis reported that several of the most significant clusters appeared to be linked to common viral pathogens, among them Epstein-Barr virus.

Concerning this clone: Its specificity is unknown.

13 Jbeta primers and 60 Vbeta primers were used for the PCR. Repertoires were generated with immunoSEQ multiplex PCR, while TCRdb's copy carries only in-frame clones and drops some. The sample consists of 150,000 to 200,000 clones, around 86% of them appearing once. Germline loops: CDR1 SGHNT, CDR2 YYREEE (reference sequence). Trimming cost V 4 bases and J 0 bases, with 11 bases left between them. This CDR3 is 15 amino acids long. V is TRBV5-4 and J is TRBJ2-1; no clear D gene. The sequenced sample was PBMCs. This clonotype was sampled from a woman in her late teens or twenties in good health and CMV-seronegative. The CDR3 nucleotides read TGTGCCAGCAGCCCCACAAGGAGCTCCTACAATGAGCAGTTCTTC. Its protein is CASSPTRSSYNEQFF.